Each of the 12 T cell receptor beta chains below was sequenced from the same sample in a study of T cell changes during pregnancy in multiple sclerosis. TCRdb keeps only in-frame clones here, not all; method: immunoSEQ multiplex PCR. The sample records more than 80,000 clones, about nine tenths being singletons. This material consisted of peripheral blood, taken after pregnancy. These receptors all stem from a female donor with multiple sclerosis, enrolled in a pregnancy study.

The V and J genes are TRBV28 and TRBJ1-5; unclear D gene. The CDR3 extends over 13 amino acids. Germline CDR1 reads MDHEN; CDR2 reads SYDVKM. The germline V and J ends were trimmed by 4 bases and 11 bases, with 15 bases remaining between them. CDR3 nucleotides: TGTGCCAGCAGTTACGCGGTCCTCGGGGCCCAGCATTTT. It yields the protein CASSYAVLGAQHF.

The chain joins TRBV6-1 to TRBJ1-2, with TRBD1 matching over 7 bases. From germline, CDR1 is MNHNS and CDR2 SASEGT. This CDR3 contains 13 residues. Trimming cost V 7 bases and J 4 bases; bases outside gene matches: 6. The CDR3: CASIGDSLYGYTF. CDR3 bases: TGTGCCAGCATAGGGGACAGCCTCTATGGCTACACCTTC.

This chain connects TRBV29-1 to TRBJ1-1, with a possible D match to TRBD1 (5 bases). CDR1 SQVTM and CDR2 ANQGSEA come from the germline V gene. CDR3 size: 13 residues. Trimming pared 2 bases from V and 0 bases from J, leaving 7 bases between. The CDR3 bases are TGCAGCGTTGAAAAGGGGTTGAACACTGAAGCTTTCTTT. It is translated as CSVEKGLNTEAFF. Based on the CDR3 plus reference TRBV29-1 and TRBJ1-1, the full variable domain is SAVISQKPSRDICQRGTSLTIQCQVDSQVTMMFWYRQQPGQSLTLIATANQGSEATYESGFVIDKFPISRPNLTFSTLTVSNMSPEDSSIYLCSVEKGLNTEAFFGQGTRLTVV.

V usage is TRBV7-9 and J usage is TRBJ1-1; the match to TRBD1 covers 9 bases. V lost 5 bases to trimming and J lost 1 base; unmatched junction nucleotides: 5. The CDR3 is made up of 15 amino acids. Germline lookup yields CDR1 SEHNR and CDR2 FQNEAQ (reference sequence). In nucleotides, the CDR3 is TGTGCCAGCAGCCCGGGACAGGGAACGAACACTGAAGCTTTCTTT. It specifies CASSPGQGTNTEAFF. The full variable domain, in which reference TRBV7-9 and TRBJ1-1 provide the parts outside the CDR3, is DTGVSQNPRHKITKRGQNVTFRCDPISEHNRLYWYRQTLGQGPEFLTYFQNEAQLEKSRLLSDRFSAERPKGSFSTLEIQRTEQGDSAMYLCASSPGQGTNTEAFFGQGTRLTVV.

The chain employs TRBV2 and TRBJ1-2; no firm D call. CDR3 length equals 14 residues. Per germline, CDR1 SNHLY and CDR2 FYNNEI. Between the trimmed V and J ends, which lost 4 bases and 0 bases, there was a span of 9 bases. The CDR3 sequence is CASSATLSNYGYTF. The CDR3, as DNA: TGTGCCAGCAGTGCGACACTCTCTAACTATGGCTACACCTTC.

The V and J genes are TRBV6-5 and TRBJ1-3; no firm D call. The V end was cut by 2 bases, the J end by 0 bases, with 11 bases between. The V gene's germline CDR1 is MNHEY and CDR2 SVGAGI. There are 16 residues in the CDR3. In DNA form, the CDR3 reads TGTGCCAGCAGTTACCTACGCCCATACTCTGGAAACACCATATATTTT. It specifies CASSYLRPYSGNTIYF.

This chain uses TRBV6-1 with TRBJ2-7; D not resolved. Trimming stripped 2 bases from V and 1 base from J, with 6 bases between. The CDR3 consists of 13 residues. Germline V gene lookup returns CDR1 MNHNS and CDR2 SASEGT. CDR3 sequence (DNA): TGTGCCAGCAGTGAATCTCGGTCCTACGAGCAGTACTTC. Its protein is CASSESRSYEQYF.

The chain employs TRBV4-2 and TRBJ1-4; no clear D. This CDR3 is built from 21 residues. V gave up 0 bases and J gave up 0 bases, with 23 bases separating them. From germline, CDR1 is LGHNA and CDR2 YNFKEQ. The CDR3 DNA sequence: TGTGCCAGCAGCCAAGAAGGTTCCTCCGGGTTACTAGACGCAACTAATGAAAAACTGTTTTTT. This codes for CASSQEGSSGLLDATNEKLFF.

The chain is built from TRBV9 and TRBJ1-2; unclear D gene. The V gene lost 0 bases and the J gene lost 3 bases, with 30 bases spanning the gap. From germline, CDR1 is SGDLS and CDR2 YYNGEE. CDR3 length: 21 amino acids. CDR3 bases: TGTGCCAGCAGCGTAGCTACGGGGTGGCAGACTGGAGGACGTTTCTACTATGGCTACACCTTC. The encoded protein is CASSVATGWQTGGRFYYGYTF.

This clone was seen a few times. CDR3 in DNA: TGTGCCAGTAGTTATTCCCGGGACAGGGTGGTCGAGCAGTACTTC. Its translation: CASSYSRDRVVEQYF. This chain joins TRBV19 and TRBJ2-7; TRBD1 aligns across 9 bases. This CDR3 is 15 amino acids long. Trimming removed 5 bases from V and 6 bases from J; junction bases left unmatched: 11. CDR1 is LNHDA, CDR2 SQIVND, per germline (reference sequence).

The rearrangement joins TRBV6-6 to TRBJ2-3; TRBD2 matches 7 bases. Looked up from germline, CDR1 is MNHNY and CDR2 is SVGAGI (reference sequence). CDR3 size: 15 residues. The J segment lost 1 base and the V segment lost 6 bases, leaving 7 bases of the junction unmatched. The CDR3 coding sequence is TGTGCCAGCAGCCTCTACAGCGGGGGCACAGATACGCAGTATTTT. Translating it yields CASSLYSGGTDTQYF.

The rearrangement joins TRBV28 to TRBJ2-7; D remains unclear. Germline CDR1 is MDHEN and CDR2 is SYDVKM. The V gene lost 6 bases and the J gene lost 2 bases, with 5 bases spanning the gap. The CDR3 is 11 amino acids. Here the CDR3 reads CASSRPYEQYF. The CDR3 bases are TGTGCCAGCAGCCGTCCCTACGAGCAGTACTTC. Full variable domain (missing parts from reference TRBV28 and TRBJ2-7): DVKVTQSSRYLVKRTGEKVFLECVQDMDHENMFWYRQDPGLGLRLIYFSYDVKMKEKGDIPEGYSVSREKKERFSLILESASTNQTSMYLCASSRPYEQYFGPGTRLTVT.